The clone carrying this T cell receptor (beta chain) was recorded many times. This record comes from a study of T cells in Graves' hyperthyroidism and ophthalmopathy. The investigators amplified TCR beta CDR3 regions from RNA transcripts. RT-PCR in the first round (using the HTBI primer set) targeted the TCR CDR3. TCRdb used MiXCR to reprocess the multiplex PCR reads, holding one entry per CDR3 protein. The data hold 300,000 to 400,000 distinct CDR3 sequences, with around 20% observed a single time. The CDR3 extends over 15 amino acids. The junction had 5 bases not matched to a gene; V was cut back by 2 bases and J by 4 bases. Germline V gene lookup returns CDR1 LGHDT and CDR2 YNNKEL (reference sequence).

Sequencing input: blood. The receptor was isolated from a woman aged 50 to 60 with Graves' hyperthyroidism. The chain links TRBV3-1 to TRBJ2-1; TRBD2 matches 7 bases. CDR3 DNA sequence: TGTGCCAGCAGCCAACCGGGACTACAGTACAATGAGCAGTTCTTC. As protein: CASSQPGLQYNEQFF.